The rows below give T cell receptor beta chains drawn from one sample of a study of shared clonotypes between healthy human individuals. Profiling relied on immunoSEQ multiplex PCR, and the TCRdb table lists in-frame clones only, not all of them. Of 2.3 million or so clones listed, just over 90% are singletons. Sequenced: naive CD4+ T cells from PBMCs. The receptor set was obtained from a man aged 18 to 35 in good health. Some clones in this sample may be carry-over from other donors' samples. Both conserved end residues are part of each CDR3. The D gene is left open where the match is weak. The listing skips clone size in some rows; elsewhere it reads once, few, many or a size class.

abundance: -
d_gene: TRBD2
v_gene: TRBV4-1
j_gene: TRBJ2-1
CDR3aa: CASSQASAGVNEQFF
CDR3nt: TGCGCCAGCAGCCAAGCTTCCGCGGGAGTGAATGAGCAGTTCTTC

abundance: -
d_gene: -
v_gene: TRBV15
j_gene: TRBJ2-2
CDR3aa: CATSGGMAGLNTGELFF
CDR3nt: TGTGCCACCAGCGGGGGGATGGCAGGGCTGAACACCGGGGAGCTGTTTTTT

abundance: few
d_gene: -
v_gene: TRBV7-9
j_gene: TRBJ2-5
CDR3aa: CASSLAEETQYF
CDR3nt: TGTGCCAGCAGCTTAGCTGAAGAGACCCAGTACTTC

abundance: once
d_gene: -
v_gene: TRBV6-5
j_gene: TRBJ1-4
CDR3aa: CASSYSKTNEKLFF
CDR3nt: TGTGCCAGCAGTTACTCCAAAACTAATGAAAAACTGTTTTTT

abundance: few
d_gene: -
v_gene: TRBV7-2
j_gene: TRBJ1-1
CDR3aa: CASSPKALGAFF
CDR3nt: TGTGCCAGCAGCCCCAAGGCGCTCGGAGCTTTCTTT

abundance: -
d_gene: TRBD1
v_gene: TRBV9
j_gene: TRBJ1-1
CDR3aa: CASTRTGTGNTEAFF
CDR3nt: TGTGCCAGCACCAGAACCGGGACAGGGAACACTGAAGCTTTCTTT

abundance: -
d_gene: TRBD2
v_gene: TRBV5-4
j_gene: TRBJ2-3
CDR3aa: CASSLGSSLAGATDTQYF
CDR3nt: TGTGCCAGCAGCTTGGGGTCTAGTCTAGCGGGAGCCACAGATACGCAGTATTTT

abundance: -
d_gene: -
v_gene: TRBV4-2
j_gene: TRBJ2-5
CDR3aa: CASSQESNSGGETQYF
CDR3nt: TGTGCCAGCAGCCAAGAGTCGAATAGCGGCGGGGAGACCCAGTACTTC

abundance: -
d_gene: -
v_gene: TRBV5-1
j_gene: TRBJ1-6
CDR3aa: CASSYDNSPLHF
CDR3nt: TGCGCCAGCAGCTATGACAATTCACCCCTCCACTTT

abundance: few
d_gene: -
v_gene: TRBV5-1
j_gene: TRBJ1-1
CDR3aa: CASSTAEGRTEAFF
CDR3nt: TGCGCCAGCAGCACGGCGGAGGGTCGGACTGAAGCTTTCTTT

abundance: -
d_gene: -
v_gene: TRBV14
j_gene: TRBJ1-4
CDR3aa: CASSQIKGPTNEKLFF
CDR3nt: TGTGCCAGCAGCCAAATCAAGGGCCCAACTAATGAAAAACTGTTTTTT

abundance: -
d_gene: -
v_gene: TRBV7-2
j_gene: TRBJ1-2
CDR3aa: CASSLAGTGLRF
CDR3nt: TGTGCCAGCAGCTTAGCGGGAACTGGCCTTCGTTTC

abundance: -
d_gene: -
v_gene: TRBV14
j_gene: TRBJ2-5
CDR3aa: CASSQGWGRGSPKKETQYF
CDR3nt: TGTGCCAGCAGCCAAGGATGGGGCAGAGGATCCCCTAAAAAAGAGACCCAGTACTTC

abundance: -
d_gene: -
v_gene: TRBV19
j_gene: TRBJ1-1
CDR3aa: CASSTGSGGTEAFF
CDR3nt: TGTGCCAGTAGCACCGGAAGCGGGGGGACTGAAGCTTTCTTT

abundance: -
d_gene: TRBD2
v_gene: TRBV29-1
j_gene: TRBJ2-5
CDR3aa: CSGLEPSGKATQYF
CDR3nt: TGCAGCGGACTAGAGCCTAGCGGGAAAGCGACCCAGTACTTC

abundance: -
d_gene: -
v_gene: TRBV5-1
j_gene: TRBJ2-1
CDR3aa: CASSFMPGRSYNEQFF
CDR3nt: TGCGCCAGCAGCTTTATGCCGGGACGGTCCTACAATGAGCAGTTCTTC

abundance: -
d_gene: TRBD1
v_gene: TRBV18
j_gene: TRBJ1-2
CDR3aa: CASSATTGGEDGYTF
CDR3nt: TGTGCCAGCTCAGCCACGACAGGGGGCGAGGATGGCTACACCTTC

abundance: once
d_gene: -
v_gene: TRBV7-9
j_gene: TRBJ2-1
CDR3aa: CASSDGIQAAYDLNNEQFF
CDR3nt: TGTGCCAGCAGCGACGGGATCCAAGCGGCCTACGATCTTAACAATGAGCAGTTCTTC

abundance: -
d_gene: TRBD1
v_gene: TRBV11-1
j_gene: TRBJ2-1
CDR3aa: CASSTRQGGYNEQFF
CDR3nt: TGTGCCAGCAGCACGCGACAGGGGGGCTACAATGAGCAGTTCTTC

abundance: -
d_gene: -
v_gene: TRBV21-1
j_gene: TRBJ1-1
CDR3aa: CASSAPCKGNTEAFF
CDR3nt: TGTGCCAGCAGCGCCCCGTGTAAAGGAAACACTGAAGCTTTCTTT

abundance: -
d_gene: -
v_gene: TRBV7-2
j_gene: TRBJ2-7
CDR3aa: CASSPRVGVIDEQYF
CDR3nt: TGTGCCAGCAGCCCCCGGGTAGGGGTTATCGACGAGCAGTACTTC

abundance: -
d_gene: -
v_gene: TRBV7-8
j_gene: TRBJ2-1
CDR3aa: CASSLVGSGETNEQFF
CDR3nt: TGTGCCAGCAGCTTAGTCGGATCGGGAGAAACGAATGAGCAGTTCTTC

abundance: once
d_gene: TRBD2
v_gene: TRBV2
j_gene: TRBJ2-1
CDR3aa: CASNKREGLYNEQFF
CDR3nt: TGTGCCAGCAATAAGCGGGAGGGCCTCTACAATGAGCAGTTCTTC

abundance: -
d_gene: TRBD1
v_gene: TRBV5-1
j_gene: TRBJ1-3
CDR3aa: CASSSAQQGTGNTIYF
CDR3nt: TGCGCCAGCAGCTCGGCCCAACAGGGGACTGGAAACACCATATATTTT

abundance: -
d_gene: -
v_gene: TRBV7-2
j_gene: TRBJ1-1
CDR3aa: CASSSLGGNTEAFF
CDR3nt: TGTGCCAGCAGCTCCCTAGGGGGGAACACTGAAGCTTTCTTT

abundance: -
d_gene: TRBD1
v_gene: TRBV19
j_gene: TRBJ2-1
CDR3aa: CASRQQGATYNEQFF
CDR3nt: TGTGCCAGTAGACAACAGGGGGCGACCTACAATGAGCAGTTCTTC

abundance: -
d_gene: -
v_gene: TRBV28
j_gene: TRBJ1-3
CDR3aa: CASSLQSPGNTIYF
CDR3nt: TGTGCCAGCAGTCTACAGAGTCCTGGAAACACCATATATTTT

abundance: -
d_gene: -
v_gene: TRBV7-3
j_gene: TRBJ2-3
CDR3aa: CASSSKRARTDTQYF
CDR3nt: TGTGCCAGCAGCTCCAAGCGGGCGCGCACAGATACGCAGTATTTT

abundance: -
d_gene: TRBD1
v_gene: TRBV29-1
j_gene: TRBJ2-5
CDR3aa: CSVEVDRVKTQYF
CDR3nt: TGCAGCGTTGAAGTGGACAGGGTTAAGACCCAGTACTTC

abundance: -
d_gene: -
v_gene: TRBV5-5
j_gene: TRBJ1-1
CDR3aa: CASTITYSQGTEAFF
CDR3nt: TGTGCCAGCACCATCACTTACAGTCAGGGCACTGAAGCTTTCTTT

abundance: -
d_gene: -
v_gene: TRBV30
j_gene: TRBJ2-7
CDR3aa: CAWEEGSYEQYF
CDR3nt: TGTGCCTGGGAAGAAGGATCCTACGAGCAGTACTTC

abundance: -
d_gene: -
v_gene: TRBV10-3
j_gene: TRBJ2-2
CDR3aa: CAIRRTGLPEGGVGELFF
CDR3nt: TGTGCCATCAGGAGAACCGGACTGCCCGAAGGGGGTGTAGGGGAGCTGTTTTTT

abundance: -
d_gene: -
v_gene: TRBV5-1
j_gene: TRBJ2-7
CDR3aa: CASSLSSARRGGYEQYF
CDR3nt: TGCGCCAGCAGCTTGTCATCCGCGCGGAGAGGAGGCTACGAGCAGTACTTC

abundance: -
d_gene: -
v_gene: TRBV18
j_gene: TRBJ2-2
CDR3aa: CASSRGSPNTGELFF
CDR3nt: TGTGCCAGCTCCCGAGGATCGCCGAACACCGGGGAGCTGTTTTTT

abundance: -
d_gene: TRBD1
v_gene: TRBV5-1
j_gene: TRBJ1-3
CDR3aa: CASSMDRVSGNTIYF
CDR3nt: TGCGCCAGCAGCATGGACAGGGTATCTGGAAACACCATATATTTT

abundance: -
d_gene: -
v_gene: TRBV11-2
j_gene: TRBJ2-7
CDR3aa: CASSLGPGPNYEQYF
CDR3nt: TGTGCCAGCAGCTTGGGACCGGGACCGAACTACGAGCAGTACTTC

abundance: -
d_gene: TRBD1
v_gene: TRBV2
j_gene: TRBJ2-2
CDR3aa: CASRDRAGELFF
CDR3nt: TGTGCCAGCAGAGACAGGGCCGGGGAGCTGTTTTTT

abundance: once
d_gene: -
v_gene: TRBV5-1
j_gene: TRBJ2-3
CDR3aa: CASSLISTDTQYF
CDR3nt: TGCGCCAGCAGCTTGATTAGCACAGATACGCAGTATTTT

abundance: -
d_gene: -
v_gene: TRBV7-6
j_gene: TRBJ2-2
CDR3aa: CASSSPGPQNTGELFF
CDR3nt: TGTGCCAGCAGCAGTCCGGGACCCCAGAACACCGGGGAGCTGTTTTTT

abundance: -
d_gene: -
v_gene: TRBV2
j_gene: TRBJ2-1
CDR3aa: CASSDMGTYNEQFF
CDR3nt: TGTGCCAGCAGTGATATGGGGACCTACAATGAGCAGTTCTTC

abundance: few
d_gene: TRBD1
v_gene: TRBV28
j_gene: TRBJ2-5
CDR3aa: CASSSGQQETQYF
CDR3nt: TGTGCCAGCAGTTCGGGACAGCAAGAGACCCAGTACTTC

abundance: -
d_gene: TRBD2
v_gene: TRBV5-5
j_gene: TRBJ2-2
CDR3aa: CASSQLAGVGTGELFF
CDR3nt: TGTGCCAGCAGTCAACTAGCGGGAGTTGGCACCGGGGAGCTGTTTTTT

abundance: -
d_gene: TRBD1
v_gene: TRBV4-2
j_gene: TRBJ2-5
CDR3aa: CASSQRYLTGAETQYF
CDR3nt: TGTGCCAGCAGCCAACGATATCTAACAGGGGCGGAGACCCAGTACTTC

abundance: -
d_gene: TRBD1
v_gene: TRBV5-1
j_gene: TRBJ2-5
CDR3aa: CASSSIQGMQTQYF
CDR3nt: TGCGCCAGCAGCTCGATACAGGGGATGCAGACCCAGTACTTC

abundance: -
d_gene: -
v_gene: TRBV6-5
j_gene: TRBJ2-2
CDR3aa: CASSYPTITGTGELFF
CDR3nt: TGTGCCAGCAGTTACCCGACAATCACTGGGACCGGGGAGCTGTTTTTT

abundance: -
d_gene: -
v_gene: TRBV28
j_gene: TRBJ2-7
CDR3aa: CASSGSSYEQYF
CDR3nt: TGTGCCAGTTCAGGTAGCTCCTACGAGCAGTACTTC

abundance: -
d_gene: TRBD2
v_gene: TRBV4-1
j_gene: TRBJ2-4
CDR3aa: CASSQPTSGVAKNIQYF
CDR3nt: TGCGCCAGCAGCCAACCAACTAGCGGGGTAGCCAAAAACATTCAGTACTTC

abundance: -
d_gene: -
v_gene: TRBV6-5
j_gene: TRBJ1-3
CDR3aa: CASSSPGGFGTIYF
CDR3nt: TGTGCCAGCAGTAGCCCTGGAGGTTTTGGCACCATATATTTT

abundance: -
d_gene: -
v_gene: TRBV4-2
j_gene: TRBJ2-5
CDR3aa: CASSQGDSIARETQYF
CDR3nt: TGTGCCAGCAGCCAAGGGGATTCTATAGCTCGGGAGACCCAGTACTTC

abundance: -
d_gene: -
v_gene: TRBV7-9
j_gene: TRBJ1-4
CDR3aa: CASSLDSTNEKLFF
CDR3nt: TGTGCCAGCAGCCTCGACTCAACTAATGAAAAACTGTTTTTT

abundance: -
d_gene: TRBD1
v_gene: TRBV7-2
j_gene: TRBJ2-7
CDR3aa: CASSLGTGIPYEQYF
CDR3nt: TGTGCCAGCAGCTTAGGGACAGGGATTCCCTACGAGCAGTACTTC

abundance: -
d_gene: -
v_gene: TRBV29-1
j_gene: TRBJ1-1
CDR3aa: CSASRTEAFF
CDR3nt: TGCAGCGCCAGTCGGACTGAAGCTTTCTTT

abundance: -
d_gene: TRBD1
v_gene: TRBV2
j_gene: TRBJ2-6
CDR3aa: CASRQGEIGANVLTF
CDR3nt: TGTGCCAGCAGGCAGGGGGAGATTGGGGCCAACGTCCTGACTTTC

abundance: -
d_gene: -
v_gene: TRBV30
j_gene: TRBJ2-1
CDR3aa: CARRIYNEQFF
CDR3nt: TGTGCCCGTCGGATATACAATGAGCAGTTCTTC

abundance: once
d_gene: -
v_gene: TRBV5-1
j_gene: TRBJ1-4
CDR3aa: CASKTGSARGEKLFF
CDR3nt: TGCGCCAGCAAAACAGGGTCGGCCCGTGGTGAAAAACTGTTTTTT

abundance: -
d_gene: -
v_gene: TRBV6-5
j_gene: TRBJ1-4
CDR3aa: CASSGRDGGEKLFF
CDR3nt: TGTGCCAGCAGTGGTCGGGACGGGGGTGAAAAACTGTTTTTT

abundance: -
d_gene: -
v_gene: TRBV6-1
j_gene: TRBJ1-1
CDR3aa: CASSDEGGSTEAFF
CDR3nt: TGTGCCAGCAGTGATGAAGGGGGGTCCACTGAAGCTTTCTTT

abundance: -
d_gene: -
v_gene: TRBV28
j_gene: TRBJ2-1
CDR3aa: CASSLSSMEQFF
CDR3nt: TGTGCCAGCAGTTTATCCAGCATGGAGCAGTTCTTC